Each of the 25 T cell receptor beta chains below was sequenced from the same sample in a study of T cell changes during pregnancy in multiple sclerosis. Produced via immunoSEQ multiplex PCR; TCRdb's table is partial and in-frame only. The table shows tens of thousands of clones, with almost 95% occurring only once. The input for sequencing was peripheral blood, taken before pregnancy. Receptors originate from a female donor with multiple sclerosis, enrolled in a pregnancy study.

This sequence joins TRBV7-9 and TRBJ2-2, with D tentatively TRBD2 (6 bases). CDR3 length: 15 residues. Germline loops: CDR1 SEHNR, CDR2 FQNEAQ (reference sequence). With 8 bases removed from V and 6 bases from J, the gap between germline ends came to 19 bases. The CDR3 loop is CASGGGAGWPGELFF. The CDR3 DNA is TGTGCCAGCGGGGGAGGAGCTGGCTGGCCCGGGGAGCTGTTTTTT.

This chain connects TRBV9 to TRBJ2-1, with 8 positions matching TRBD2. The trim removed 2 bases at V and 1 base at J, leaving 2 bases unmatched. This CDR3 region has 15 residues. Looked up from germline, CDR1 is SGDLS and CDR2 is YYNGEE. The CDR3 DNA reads TGTGCCAGCAGCGTGACTAGCGAATCCTACAATGAGCAGTTCTTC. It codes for CASSVTSESYNEQFF.

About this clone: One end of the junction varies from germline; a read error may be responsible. The CDR3 reads CASSPDSFGEQFF. In nucleotides, the CDR3 is TGTGCTAGCAGCCCTGACAGCTTCGGGGAGCAGTTCTTC. V gene TRBV7-7 combines with J gene TRBJ2-1; maybe TRBD1 (5 bases). Per germline, CDR1 SSHAT and CDR2 FNYEAQ (reference sequence). The CDR3 runs 13 residues.

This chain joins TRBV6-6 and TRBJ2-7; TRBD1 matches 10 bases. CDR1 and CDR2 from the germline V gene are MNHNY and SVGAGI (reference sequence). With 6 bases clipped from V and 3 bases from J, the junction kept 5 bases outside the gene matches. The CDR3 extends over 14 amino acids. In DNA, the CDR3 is TGTGCCAGCAGCCCAGGACAGGGGGTCTACGAGCAGTACTTC. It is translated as CASSPGQGVYEQYF.

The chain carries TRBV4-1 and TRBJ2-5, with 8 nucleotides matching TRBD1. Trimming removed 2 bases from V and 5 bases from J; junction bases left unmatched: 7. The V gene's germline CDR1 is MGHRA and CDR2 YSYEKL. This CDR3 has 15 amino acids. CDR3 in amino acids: CASSQHNGQGETQYF. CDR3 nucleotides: TGCGCCAGCAGCCAACACAACGGACAGGGCGAGACCCAGTACTTC.

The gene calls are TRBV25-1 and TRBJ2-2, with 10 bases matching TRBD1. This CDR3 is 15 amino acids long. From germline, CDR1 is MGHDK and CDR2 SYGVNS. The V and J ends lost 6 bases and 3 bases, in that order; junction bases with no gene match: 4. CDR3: CASRRTGGDTGELFF. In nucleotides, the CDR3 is TGTGCCAGCAGGCGGACAGGGGGGGACACCGGGGAGCTGTTTTTT.

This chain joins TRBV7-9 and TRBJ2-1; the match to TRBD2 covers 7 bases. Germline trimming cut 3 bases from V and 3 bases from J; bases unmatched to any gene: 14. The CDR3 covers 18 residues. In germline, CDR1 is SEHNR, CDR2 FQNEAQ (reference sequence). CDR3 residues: CASSFYPSGGGIYNEQFF. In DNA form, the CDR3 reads TGTGCCAGCAGCTTCTACCCATCCGGGGGAGGGATCTACAATGAGCAGTTCTTC.

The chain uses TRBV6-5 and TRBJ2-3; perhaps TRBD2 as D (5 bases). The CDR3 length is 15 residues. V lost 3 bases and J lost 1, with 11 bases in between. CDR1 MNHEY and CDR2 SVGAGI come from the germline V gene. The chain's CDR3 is CASSYWESGTDTQYF. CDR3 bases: TGTGCCAGCAGTTATTGGGAGTCGGGCACAGATACGCAGTATTTT.

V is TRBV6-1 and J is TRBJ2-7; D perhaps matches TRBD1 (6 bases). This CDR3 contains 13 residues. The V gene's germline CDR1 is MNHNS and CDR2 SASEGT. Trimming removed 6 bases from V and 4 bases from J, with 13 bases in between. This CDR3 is CASRLTGGYEQYF. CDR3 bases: TGTGCCAGCAGGTTGACAGGCGGGTACGAGCAGTACTTC.

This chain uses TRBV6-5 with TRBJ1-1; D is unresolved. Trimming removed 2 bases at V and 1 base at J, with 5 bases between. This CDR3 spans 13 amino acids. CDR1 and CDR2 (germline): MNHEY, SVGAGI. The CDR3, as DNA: TGTGCCAGCAGTTACGAGCCGAACACTGAAGCTTTCTTT. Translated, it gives CASSYEPNTEAFF.

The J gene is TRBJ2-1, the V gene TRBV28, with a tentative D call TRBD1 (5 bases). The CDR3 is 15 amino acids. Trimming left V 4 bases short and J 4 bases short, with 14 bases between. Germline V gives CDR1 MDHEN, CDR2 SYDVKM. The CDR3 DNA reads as TGTGCCAGCAGTTCCAACCACAGGATATACAATGAGCAGTTCTTC. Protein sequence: CASSSNHRIYNEQFF.

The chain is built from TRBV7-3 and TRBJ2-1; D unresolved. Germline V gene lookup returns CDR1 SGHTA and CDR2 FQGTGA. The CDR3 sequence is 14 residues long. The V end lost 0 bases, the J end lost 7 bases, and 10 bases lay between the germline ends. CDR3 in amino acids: CASSLTGDRNEQFF. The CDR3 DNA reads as TGTGCCAGCAGCTTAACAGGAGACCGGAATGAGCAGTTCTTC. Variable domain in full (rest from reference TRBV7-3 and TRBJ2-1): GAGVSQTPSNKVTEKGKYVELRCDPISGHTALYWYRQSLGQGPEFLIYFQGTGAADDSGLPNDRFFAVRPEGSVSTLKIQRTERGDSAVYLCASSLTGDRNEQFFGPGTRLTVL.

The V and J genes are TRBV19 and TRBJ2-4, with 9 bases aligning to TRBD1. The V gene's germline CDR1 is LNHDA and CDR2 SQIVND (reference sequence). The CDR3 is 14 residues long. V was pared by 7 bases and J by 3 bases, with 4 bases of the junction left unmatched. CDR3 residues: CASTDRGDKNIQYF. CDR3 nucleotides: TGTGCCAGTACGGACAGGGGAGACAAAAACATTCAGTACTTC.

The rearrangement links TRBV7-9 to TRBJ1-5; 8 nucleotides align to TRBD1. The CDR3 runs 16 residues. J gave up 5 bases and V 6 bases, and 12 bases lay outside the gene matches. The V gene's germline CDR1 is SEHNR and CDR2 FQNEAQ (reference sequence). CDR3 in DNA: TGTGCCAGCAGTCTGGGGGAACAGGGGGTCGATCAGCCCCAGCATTTT. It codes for CASSLGEQGVDQPQHF.

DNA of the CDR3: TGTGCCAGCAGCGGTACTAGCGGCGGTTTGGAGCAGTTCTTC. Translating gives CASSGTSGGLEQFF. J is TRBJ2-1 and V is TRBV7-9, with TRBD2 matching 8 bases. The CDR3 runs 14 residues. V gave up 5 bases and J gave up 10 bases; unmatched junction bases: 10. The germline gives CDR1 SEHNR, CDR2 FQNEAQ (reference sequence).

The CDR3 nucleotides read TGTGCCAGCAGCCATGGACAGTTATCCTACGAGCAGTACTTC. This sequence encodes CASSHGQLSYEQYF. V is TRBV4-2 and J is TRBJ2-7, with D tentatively TRBD1 (6 bases). CDR3 length equals 14 residues. Germline values: CDR1 LGHNA, CDR2 YNFKEQ. V was shortened by 3 bases and J by 1 base, with 10 bases between the two germline ends.

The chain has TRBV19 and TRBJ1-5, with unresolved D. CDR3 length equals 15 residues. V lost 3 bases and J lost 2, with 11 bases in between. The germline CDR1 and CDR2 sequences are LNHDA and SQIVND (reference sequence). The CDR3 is CASSIRPGGNQPQHF. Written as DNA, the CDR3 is TGTGCCAGTAGTATTAGGCCTGGAGGCAATCAGCCCCAGCATTTT.

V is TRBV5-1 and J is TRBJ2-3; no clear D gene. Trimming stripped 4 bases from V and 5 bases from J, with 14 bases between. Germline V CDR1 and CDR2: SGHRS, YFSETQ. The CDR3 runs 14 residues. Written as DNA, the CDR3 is TGCGCCAGCAGCCCCGTTACAGCAGGAGATACGCAGTATTTT. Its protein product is CASSPVTAGDTQYF.

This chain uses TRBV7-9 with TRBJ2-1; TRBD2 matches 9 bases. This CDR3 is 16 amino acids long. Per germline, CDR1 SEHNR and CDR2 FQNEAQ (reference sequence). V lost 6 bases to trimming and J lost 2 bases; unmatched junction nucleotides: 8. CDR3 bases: TGTGCCAGCAGACCGACTAGCGGATACCCCTACAATGAGCAGTTCTTC. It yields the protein CASRPTSGYPYNEQFF.

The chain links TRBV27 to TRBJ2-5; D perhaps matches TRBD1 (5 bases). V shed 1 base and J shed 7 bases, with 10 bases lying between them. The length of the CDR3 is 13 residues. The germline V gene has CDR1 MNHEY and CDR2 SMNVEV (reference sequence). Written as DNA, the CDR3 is TGTGCCAGCAGTTTATTGGGCCAGGGGACCCAGTACTTC. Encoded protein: CASSLLGQGTQYF.

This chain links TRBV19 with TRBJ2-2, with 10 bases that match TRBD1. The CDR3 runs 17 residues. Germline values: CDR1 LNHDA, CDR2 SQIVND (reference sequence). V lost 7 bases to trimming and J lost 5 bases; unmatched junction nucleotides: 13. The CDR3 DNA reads TGTGCCAGTATCCAGACAGGGGGCATAGGTGGGACCGGGGAGCTGTTTTTT. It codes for CASIQTGGIGGTGELFF.

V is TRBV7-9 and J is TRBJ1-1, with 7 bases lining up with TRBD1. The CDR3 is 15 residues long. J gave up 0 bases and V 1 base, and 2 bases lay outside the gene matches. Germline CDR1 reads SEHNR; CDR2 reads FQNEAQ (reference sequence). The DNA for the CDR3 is TGTGCCAGCAGCTTAGGGACAGGAATGAACACTGAAGCTTTCTTT. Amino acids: CASSLGTGMNTEAFF.

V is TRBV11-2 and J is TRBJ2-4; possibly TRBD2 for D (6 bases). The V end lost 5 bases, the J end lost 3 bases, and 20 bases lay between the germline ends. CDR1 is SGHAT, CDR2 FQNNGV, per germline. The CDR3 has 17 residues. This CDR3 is CASSPRGGGNDKNIQYF. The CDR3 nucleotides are TGTGCCAGCAGCCCCCGCGGAGGAGGGAATGACAAAAACATTCAGTACTTC.

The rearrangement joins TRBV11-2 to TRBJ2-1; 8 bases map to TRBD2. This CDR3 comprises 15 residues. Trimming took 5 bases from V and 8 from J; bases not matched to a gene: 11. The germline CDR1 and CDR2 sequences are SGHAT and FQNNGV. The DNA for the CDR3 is TGTGCCAGCAGCCCGTATCCGACTAGCGTCGATGAGCAGTTCTTC. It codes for CASSPYPTSVDEQFF.

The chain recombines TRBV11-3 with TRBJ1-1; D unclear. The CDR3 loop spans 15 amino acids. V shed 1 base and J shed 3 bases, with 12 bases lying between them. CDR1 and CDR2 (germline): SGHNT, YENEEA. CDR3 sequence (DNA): TGTGCCAGCAGCTTAGTAGGCAGGTCCGACACTGAAGCTTTCTTT. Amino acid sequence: CASSLVGRSDTEAFF.